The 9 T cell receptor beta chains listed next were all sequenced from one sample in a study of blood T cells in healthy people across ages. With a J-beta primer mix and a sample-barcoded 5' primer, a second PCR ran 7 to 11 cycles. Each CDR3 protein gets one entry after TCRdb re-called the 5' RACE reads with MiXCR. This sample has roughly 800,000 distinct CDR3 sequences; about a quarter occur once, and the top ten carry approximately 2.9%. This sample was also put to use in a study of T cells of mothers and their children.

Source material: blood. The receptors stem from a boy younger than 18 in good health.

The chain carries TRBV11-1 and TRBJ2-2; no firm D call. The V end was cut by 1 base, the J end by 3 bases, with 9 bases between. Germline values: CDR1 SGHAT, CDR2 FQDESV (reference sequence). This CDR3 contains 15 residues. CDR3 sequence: CASSLGQYDTGELFF. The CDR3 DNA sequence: TGTGCCAGCAGCTTAGGACAATATGACACCGGGGAGCTGTTTTTT.

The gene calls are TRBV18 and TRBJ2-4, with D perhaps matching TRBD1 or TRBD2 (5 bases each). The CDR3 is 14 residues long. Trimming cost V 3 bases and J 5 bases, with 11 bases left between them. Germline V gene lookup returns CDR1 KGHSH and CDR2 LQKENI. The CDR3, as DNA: TGTGCCAGCTCACCGACGGGGCGAGAAAACATTCAGTACTTC. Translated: CASSPTGRENIQYF.

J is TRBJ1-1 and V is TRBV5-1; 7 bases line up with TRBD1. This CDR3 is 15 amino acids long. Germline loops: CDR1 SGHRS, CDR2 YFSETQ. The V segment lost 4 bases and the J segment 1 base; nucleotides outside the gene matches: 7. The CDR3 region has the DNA TGCGCCAGCAGCCTCAATGGACAGGAGAACACTGAAGCTTTCTTT. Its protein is CASSLNGQENTEAFF.

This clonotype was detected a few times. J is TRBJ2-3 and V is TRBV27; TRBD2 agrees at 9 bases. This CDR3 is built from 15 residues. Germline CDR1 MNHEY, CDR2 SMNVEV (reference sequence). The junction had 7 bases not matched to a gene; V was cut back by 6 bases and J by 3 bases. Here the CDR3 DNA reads TGTGCCAGCAGAAGGAGCGGGGGGCGGACAGATACGCAGTATTTT. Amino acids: CASRRSGGRTDTQYF.

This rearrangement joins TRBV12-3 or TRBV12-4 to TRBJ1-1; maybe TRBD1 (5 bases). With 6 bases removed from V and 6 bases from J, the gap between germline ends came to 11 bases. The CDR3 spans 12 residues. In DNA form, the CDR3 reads TGTGCCAGCAGCACAGGAGACCCTGAAGCTTTCTTT. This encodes CASSTGDPEAFF.

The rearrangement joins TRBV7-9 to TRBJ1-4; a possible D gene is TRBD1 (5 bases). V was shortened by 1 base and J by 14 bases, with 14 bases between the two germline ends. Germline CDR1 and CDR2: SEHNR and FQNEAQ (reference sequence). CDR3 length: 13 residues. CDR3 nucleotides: TGTGCCAGCAGCTTAGGAGGTTCGGGGGACCTGTTTTTT. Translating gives CASSLGGSGDLFF. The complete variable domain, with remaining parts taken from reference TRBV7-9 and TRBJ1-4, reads DTGVSQNPRHKITKRGQNVTFRCDPISEHNRLYWYRQTLGQGPEFLTYFQNEAQLEKSRLLSDRFSAERPKGSFSTLEIQRTEQGDSAMYLCASSLGGSGDLFFGSGTQLSVL.

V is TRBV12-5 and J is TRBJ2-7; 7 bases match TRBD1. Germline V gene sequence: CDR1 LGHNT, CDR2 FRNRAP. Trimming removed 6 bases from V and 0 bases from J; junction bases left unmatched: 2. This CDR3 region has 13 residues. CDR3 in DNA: TGTGCTAGTGGCGGGGACAGCTCCTACGAGCAGTACTTC. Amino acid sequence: CASGGDSSYEQYF.

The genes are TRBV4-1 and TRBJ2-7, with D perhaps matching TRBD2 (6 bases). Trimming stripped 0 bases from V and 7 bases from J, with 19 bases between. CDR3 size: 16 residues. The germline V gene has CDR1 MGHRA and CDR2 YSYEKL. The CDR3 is CASSQDGGPGGREQYF. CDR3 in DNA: TGCGCCAGCAGCCAAGACGGGGGACCCGGGGGTCGGGAGCAGTACTTC.

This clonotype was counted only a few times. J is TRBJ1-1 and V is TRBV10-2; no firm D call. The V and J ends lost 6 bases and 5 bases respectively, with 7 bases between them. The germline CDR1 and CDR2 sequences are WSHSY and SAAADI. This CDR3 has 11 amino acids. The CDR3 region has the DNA TGCGCCAGCAGGGACGGGACTGAAGCTTTCTTT. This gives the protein CASRDGTEAFF.